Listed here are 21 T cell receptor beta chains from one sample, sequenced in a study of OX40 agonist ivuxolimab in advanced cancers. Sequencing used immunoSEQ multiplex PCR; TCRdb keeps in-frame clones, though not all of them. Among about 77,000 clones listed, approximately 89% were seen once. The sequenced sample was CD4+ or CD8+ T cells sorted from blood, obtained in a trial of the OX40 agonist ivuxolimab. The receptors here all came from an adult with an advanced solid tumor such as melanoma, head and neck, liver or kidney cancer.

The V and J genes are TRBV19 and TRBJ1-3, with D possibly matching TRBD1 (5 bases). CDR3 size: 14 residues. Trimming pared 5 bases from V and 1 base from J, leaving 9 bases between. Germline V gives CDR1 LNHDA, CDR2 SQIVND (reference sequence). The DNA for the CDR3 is TGTGCCAGTAGTGGGACGGTATCTGGAAACACCATATATTTT. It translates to CASSGTVSGNTIYF.

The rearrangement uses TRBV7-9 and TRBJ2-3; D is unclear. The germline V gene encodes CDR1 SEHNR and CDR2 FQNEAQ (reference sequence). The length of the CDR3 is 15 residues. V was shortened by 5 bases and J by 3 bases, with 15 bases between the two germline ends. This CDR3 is CASSPYGPRTDTQYF. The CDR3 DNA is TGTGCCAGCAGCCCCTACGGGCCTAGAACAGATACGCAGTATTTT.

The CDR3 protein is CARSLSRNLTPNTEAFF. DNA of the CDR3: TGTGCCAGAAGCTTATCGAGGAACTTAACACCGAACACTGAAGCTTTCTTT. The chain links TRBV7-5 to TRBJ1-1. TRBV7-5 is listed as a pseudogene. The CDR3 loop spans 17 amino acids.

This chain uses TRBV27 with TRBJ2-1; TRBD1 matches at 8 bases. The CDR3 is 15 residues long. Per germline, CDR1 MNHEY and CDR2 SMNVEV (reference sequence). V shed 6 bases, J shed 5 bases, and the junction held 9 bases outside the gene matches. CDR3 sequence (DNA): TGTGCCAGCAGGGACGGACAGGGACGGAACAATGAGCAGTTCTTC. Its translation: CASRDGQGRNNEQFF.

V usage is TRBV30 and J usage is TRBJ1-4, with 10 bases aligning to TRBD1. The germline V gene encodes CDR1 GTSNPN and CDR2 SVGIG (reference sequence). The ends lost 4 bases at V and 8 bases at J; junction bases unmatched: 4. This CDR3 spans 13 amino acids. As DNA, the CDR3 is TGTGCCTGGACGGGACAGGGGTTCGAAAAACTGTTTTTT. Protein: CAWTGQGFEKLFF. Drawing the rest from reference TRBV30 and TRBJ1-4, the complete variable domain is SQTIHQWPATLVQPVGSPLSLECTVEGTSNPNLYWYRQAAGRGLQLLFYSVGIGQISSEVPQNLSASRPQDRQFILSSKKLLLSDSGFYLCAWTGQGFEKLFFGSGTQLSVL.

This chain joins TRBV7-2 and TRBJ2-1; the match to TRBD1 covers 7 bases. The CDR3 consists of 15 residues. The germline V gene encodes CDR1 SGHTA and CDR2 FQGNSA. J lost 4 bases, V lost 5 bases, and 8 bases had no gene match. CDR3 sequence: CASSPSSTGYNEQFF. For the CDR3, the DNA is TGTGCCAGCAGCCCATCATCGACAGGGTACAATGAGCAGTTCTTC.

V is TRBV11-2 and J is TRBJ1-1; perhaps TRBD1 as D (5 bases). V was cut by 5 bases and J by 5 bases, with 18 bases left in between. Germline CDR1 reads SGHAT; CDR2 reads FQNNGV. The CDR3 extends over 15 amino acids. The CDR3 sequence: CASSPFGGVGTEAFF. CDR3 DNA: TGTGCCAGCAGCCCTTTCGGGGGAGTAGGGACTGAAGCTTTCTTT.

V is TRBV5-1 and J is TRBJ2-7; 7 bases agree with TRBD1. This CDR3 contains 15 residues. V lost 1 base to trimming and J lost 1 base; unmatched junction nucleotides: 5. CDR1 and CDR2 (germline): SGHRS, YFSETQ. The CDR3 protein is CASSLFLGQSYEQYF. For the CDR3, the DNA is TGCGCCAGCAGCTTGTTTTTGGGACAGTCCTACGAGCAGTACTTC. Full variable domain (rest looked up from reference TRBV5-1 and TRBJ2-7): KAGVTQTPRYLIKTRGQQVTLSCSPISGHRSVSWYQQTPGQGLQFLFEYFSETQRNKGNFPGRFSGRQFSNSRSEMNVSTLELGDSALYLCASSLFLGQSYEQYFGPGTRLTVT.

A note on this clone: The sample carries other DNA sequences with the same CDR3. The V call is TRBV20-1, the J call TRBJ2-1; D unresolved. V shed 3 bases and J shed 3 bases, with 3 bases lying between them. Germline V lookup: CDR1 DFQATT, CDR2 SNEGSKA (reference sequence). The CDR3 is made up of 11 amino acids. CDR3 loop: CSARVYNEQFF. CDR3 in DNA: TGCAGTGCTAGGGTCTACAATGAGCAGTTCTTC.

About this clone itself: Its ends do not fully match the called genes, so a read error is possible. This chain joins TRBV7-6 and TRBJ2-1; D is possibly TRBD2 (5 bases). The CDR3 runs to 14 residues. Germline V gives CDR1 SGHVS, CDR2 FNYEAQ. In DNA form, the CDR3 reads TGTGCCAGCAGCCTAGCCCCGTGGAATCCAGAGCAGTTCTTC. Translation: CASSLAPWNPEQFF.

DNA for the CDR3: TGCGCCAGCAGCTTGACTAGCGGGAAGAACACCGGGGAGCTGTTTTTT. It is translated as CASSLTSGKNTGELFF. The V gene is TRBV5-1, the J gene TRBJ2-2; 10 positions match TRBD2. Looked up from germline, CDR1 is SGHRS and CDR2 is YFSETQ. J lost 1 base, V lost 1 base, and 1 base had no gene match. The CDR3 is 16 residues long.

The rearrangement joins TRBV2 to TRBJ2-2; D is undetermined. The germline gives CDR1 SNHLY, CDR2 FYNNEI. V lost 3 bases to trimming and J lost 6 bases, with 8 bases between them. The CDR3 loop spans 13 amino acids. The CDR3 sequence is CASSESKSGELFF. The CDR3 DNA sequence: TGTGCCAGCAGTGAGTCAAAATCCGGGGAGCTGTTTTTT.

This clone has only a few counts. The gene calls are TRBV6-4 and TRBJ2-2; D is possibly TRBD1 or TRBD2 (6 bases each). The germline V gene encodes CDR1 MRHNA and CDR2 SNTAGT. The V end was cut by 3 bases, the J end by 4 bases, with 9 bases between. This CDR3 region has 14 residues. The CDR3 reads CASSEEGGTGELFF. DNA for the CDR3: TGTGCCAGCAGTGAAGAGGGGGGCACCGGGGAGCTGTTTTTT.

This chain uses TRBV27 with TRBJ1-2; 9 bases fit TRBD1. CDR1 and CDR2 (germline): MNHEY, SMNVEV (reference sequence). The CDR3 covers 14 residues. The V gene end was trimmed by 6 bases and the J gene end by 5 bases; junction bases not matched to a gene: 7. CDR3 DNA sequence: TGTGCCAGCAGAGCGAACAGGGGGCCGTATGGCTACACCTTC. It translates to CASRANRGPYGYTF.

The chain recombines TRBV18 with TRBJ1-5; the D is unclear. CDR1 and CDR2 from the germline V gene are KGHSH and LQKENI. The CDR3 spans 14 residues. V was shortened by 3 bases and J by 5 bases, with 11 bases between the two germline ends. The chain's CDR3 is CASSPWSFDQPQHF. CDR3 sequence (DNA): TGTGCCAGCTCACCGTGGAGTTTCGATCAGCCCCAGCATTTT. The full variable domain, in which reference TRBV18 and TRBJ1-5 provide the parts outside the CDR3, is NAGVMQNPRHLVRRRGQEARLRCSPMKGHSHVYWYRQLPEEGLKFMVYLQKENIIDESGMPKERFSAEFPKEGPSILRIQQVVRGDSAAYFCASSPWSFDQPQHFGDGTRLSIL.

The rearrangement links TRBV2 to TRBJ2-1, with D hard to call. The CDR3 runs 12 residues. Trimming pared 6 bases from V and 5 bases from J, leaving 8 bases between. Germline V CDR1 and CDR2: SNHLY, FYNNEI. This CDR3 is CASSATNNEQFF. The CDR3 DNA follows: TGTGCCAGCAGCGCCACAAACAATGAGCAGTTCTTC.

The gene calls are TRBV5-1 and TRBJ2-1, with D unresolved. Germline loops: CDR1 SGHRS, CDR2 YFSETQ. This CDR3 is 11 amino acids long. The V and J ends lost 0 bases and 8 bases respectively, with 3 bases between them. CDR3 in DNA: TGCGCCAGCAGCTTGGCGGATGAGCAGTTCTTC. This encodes CASSLADEQFF.

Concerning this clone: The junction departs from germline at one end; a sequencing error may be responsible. CDR3 nucleotide sequence: TGCGCCAGCAGCCTGCCGGGACCTCGGCACTTC. The encoded protein is CASSLPGPRHF. The rearrangement links TRBV4-3 to TRBJ2-7, with D possibly called TRBD1 or TRBD2 (5 bases each). Germline loops: CDR1 LGHNA, CDR2 YSLEER. The CDR3 loop spans 11 amino acids.

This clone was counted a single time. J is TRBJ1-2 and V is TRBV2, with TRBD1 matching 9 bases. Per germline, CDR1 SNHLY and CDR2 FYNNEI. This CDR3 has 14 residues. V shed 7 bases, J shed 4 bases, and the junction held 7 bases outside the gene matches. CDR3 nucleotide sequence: TGTGCCAGCACGGACAGGGGCGGGATCTATGGCTACACCTTC. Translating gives CASTDRGGIYGYTF.

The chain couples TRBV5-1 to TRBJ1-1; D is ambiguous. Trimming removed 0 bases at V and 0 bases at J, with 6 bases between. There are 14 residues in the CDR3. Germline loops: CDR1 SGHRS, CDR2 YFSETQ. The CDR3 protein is CASSLEQLNTEAFF. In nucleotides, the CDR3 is TGCGCCAGCAGCTTGGAACAGCTGAACACTGAAGCTTTCTTT.

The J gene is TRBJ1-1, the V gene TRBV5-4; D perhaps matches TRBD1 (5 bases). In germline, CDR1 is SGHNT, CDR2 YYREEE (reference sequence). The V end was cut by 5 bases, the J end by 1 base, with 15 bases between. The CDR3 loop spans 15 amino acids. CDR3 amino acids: CASSSRDRPNTEAFF. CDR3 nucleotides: TGTGCCAGCAGTTCCCGCGACAGACCGAACACTGAAGCTTTCTTT.